This record concerns one TCR beta chain sequence. Its specificity is unknown. Germline and junction disagree at one end, which may indicate a read error. The sample originates from a study of OX40 agonist ivuxolimab in advanced cancers. Study as a whole: The dose-escalation cohort had hepatocellular carcinoma, melanoma, renal cell or head and neck cancer. Averaging 60 years in age, with a range of roughly 23 to 80, the cohort was about 83% male.

Sequencing used immunoSEQ multiplex PCR; TCRdb keeps in-frame clones, though not all of them. The sample contains 80,000 to 95,000 clones, just over 85% of which appear only once. The CDR3 is 18 amino acids. General observations from the study: Some patients who did not respond also had low normalized T-cell clonal expansion. Both CD4+ and CD8+ T cell populations in blood had undergone clonal expansion by week 6 at 0.1 to 3.0 mg/kg.

The clonotype originates from an adult with an advanced solid tumor such as melanoma, head and neck, liver or kidney cancer. Sequenced material: CD4+ or CD8+ T cells sorted from blood, taken in a trial of the OX40 agonist ivuxolimab. This chain joins TRBV6-7 and TRBJ2-7, with 7 bases identical to TRBD2. TRBV6-7 is assigned to the ORF class and has an uncertain function. Here the CDR3 reads CVSSYHSKAGRAPYEQYF. In nucleotides, the CDR3 is TGTGTCAGCAGTTATCACTCGAAGGCGGGGAGGGCGCCCTACGAGCAGTACTTC.